The T cell receptor beta chain under discussion was sequenced for a study of human T cells and chemical hapten exposure. Original processing notes: Samples contained a median of about 96,000 TCRs, with a range of roughly 20,000 to 690,600. TCRdb processed the RACE reads anew with MiXCR; each CDR3 protein has one entry. These V and J calls originate from TCRdb's pipeline instead of the authors' own analysis. Of about 45,000 distinct CDR3 sequences in the sample, roughly 4.5% were seen once. Sample time point: healthy volunteer bleed at 2 weeks. Extraction of total RNA was performed on unfractionated whole blood. CDR3 length: 15 residues. Germline loops: CDR1 SGHNT, CDR2 YYREEE (reference sequence). Trimming removed 2 bases from V and 3 bases from J, with 11 bases in between. In this sample, this clonotype turned up a few times.

This receptor was identified in a female donor in good health. Some clones in this sample may be carry-over from other donors' samples. The specimen sequenced was whole blood. The V gene is TRBV5-4, the J gene TRBJ2-2; D perhaps matches TRBD1 (6 bases). CDR3 in DNA: TGTGCCAGCAGCTTTGGCCAGGGGTACACCGGGGAGCTGTTTTTT. It is translated as CASSFGQGYTGELFF.